This T cell receptor beta chain was obtained from a study of T cells in Graves' hyperthyroidism and ophthalmopathy. Broader study findings: Most thyroid clonotypes that were expanded above 0.001 also turned up in blood.

Amplification of TCR beta CDR3 regions was performed using RNA transcripts as template. A first-round RT-PCR of the TCR CDR3 used the HTBI primer set. TCRdb redid the calling of the multiplex PCR reads with MiXCR, one entry per CDR3 protein. The top ten clones hold roughly 8.2% of a sample with a few hundred thousand distinct CDR3 sequences, just over 45% of them seen once. CDR3 size: 13 residues. The V and J ends lost 9 bases and 6 bases, in that order; junction bases with no gene match: 8. The germline V gene encodes CDR1 ENHRY and CDR2 SYGVKD. Worth noting for this clonotype: The antigen is not known.

J is TRBJ2-7 and V is TRBV10-3; the match to TRBD1 covers 10 bases. Material for sequencing was peripheral blood or thyroid tissue (not recorded which). The TCR sequence derives from a woman aged 18-35 years with Graves' hyperthyroidism. The CDR3 reads CAMGTGASSEQYF. The DNA for the CDR3 is TGTGCCATGGGGACAGGGGCATCAAGCGAGCAGTACTTC.